These 15 T cell receptor beta chains originate from one sample sequenced in a study of blood T cell repertoires in COVID-19. Assay: immunoSEQ multiplex PCR; the TCRdb copy retains only in-frame clones and omits some. The sample lists approximately 69,000 clones, roughly 85% seen once, with roughly 2% in the top ten. Sequencing was done on a sample of peripheral blood. The receptors stem from a woman aged 55-75 years with acute or convalescent COVID-19.

The rearrangement uses TRBV12-3 or TRBV12-4 and TRBJ2-7, with D maybe TRBD1 (6 bases). V was pared by 5 bases and J by 2 bases, with 10 bases between. The CDR3 runs to 13 residues. This CDR3 reads CASSPGQTYEQYF. In DNA form, the CDR3 reads TGTGCCAGCAGTCCGGGACAAACCTACGAGCAGTACTTC.

This clone showed up just once. This rearrangement joins TRBV27 to TRBJ1-2; 9 bases agree with TRBD1. The CDR3 is 17 amino acids. Looked up from germline, CDR1 is MNHEY and CDR2 is SMNVEV (reference sequence). The trim removed 6 bases at V and 6 bases at J, leaving 17 bases unmatched. CDR3 in amino acids: CASRRGGQGSNNHGYTF. In nucleotides, the CDR3 is TGTGCCAGCAGGCGTGGGGGACAGGGCAGTAACAATCATGGCTACACCTTC.

CDR3 DNA: TGTGCCAGCAGCCCCGTTGGGACAGGGGGAAACACCATATATTTT. It is translated as CASSPVGTGGNTIYF. The rearrangement links TRBV5-6 to TRBJ1-3; 9 positions match TRBD1. The CDR3 contains 15 residues. The trim removed 4 bases at V and 4 bases at J, leaving 6 bases unmatched. CDR1 SGHDT and CDR2 YYEEEE come from the germline V gene.

This clone was observed once. The chain recombines TRBV3-1 (or the pseudogene TRBV3-2) with TRBJ1-2; D is possibly TRBD1 (5 bases). Germline CDR1 is LGHDT and CDR2 is YNNKEL (reference sequence). This CDR3 comprises 14 residues. Trimming stripped 4 bases from V and 1 base from J, with 10 bases between. The CDR3 bases are TGTGCCAGCAGCCGGTCGACAGATAACTATGGCTACACCTTC. Encoded protein: CASSRSTDNYGYTF.

The chain uses TRBV19 and TRBJ2-3; 10 bases are a match to TRBD2. This CDR3 comprises 15 residues. The germline V gene encodes CDR1 LNHDA and CDR2 SQIVND (reference sequence). V was clipped by 8 bases and J by 0 bases; unmatched bases: 5. CDR3 DNA: TGTGCCAGTTCCTCACTAGCGGGAAGCACAGATACGCAGTATTTT. It encodes CASSSLAGSTDTQYF.

The chain recombines TRBV6-6 with TRBJ1-5; 8 bases match TRBD1. The CDR3 length is 18 residues. Losses at the gene ends were 5 bases for V and 3 bases for J; bases not matched to a gene: 15. CDR1 and CDR2 (germline): MNHNY, SVGAGI (reference sequence). CDR3 nucleotide sequence: TGTGCCAGCAGTCCCCTTCAGTTGGGACAGGCTTTCAATCAGCCCCAGCATTTT. As protein: CASSPLQLGQAFNQPQHF.

This clone was seen only once. The chain employs TRBV5-1 and TRBJ2-7, with D tentatively TRBD1 (5 bases). The CDR3 has 16 amino acids. Trimming cost V 0 bases and J 2 bases, with 15 bases left between them. Germline V gene lookup returns CDR1 SGHRS and CDR2 YFSETQ. This CDR3 reads CASSLVKGSRAYEQYF. The CDR3 region has the DNA TGCGCCAGCAGCTTGGTAAAGGGTAGCAGGGCCTACGAGCAGTACTTC. Full variable domain (outside the CDR3, taken from reference TRBV5-1 and TRBJ2-7): KAGVTQTPRYLIKTRGQQVTLSCSPISGHRSVSWYQQTPGQGLQFLFEYFSETQRNKGNFPGRFSGRQFSNSRSEMNVSTLELGDSALYLCASSLVKGSRAYEQYFGPGTRLTVT.

The chain recombines TRBV5-1 with TRBJ2-2, with D maybe TRBD1 (6 bases). V lost 4 bases to trimming and J lost 4 bases, with 14 bases between them. Germline values: CDR1 SGHRS, CDR2 YFSETQ. The CDR3 is 15 amino acids. The CDR3 DNA sequence: TGCGCCAGCAGCCCGGCTAGCAGGGGCACCGGGGAGCTGTTTTTT. Translation: CASSPASRGTGELFF.

The chain uses TRBV3-1 (or the pseudogene TRBV3-2) and TRBJ1-1; D remains ambiguous. This CDR3 contains 13 residues. Germline V gene data show CDR1 as LGHDT and CDR2 as YNNKEL (reference sequence). With 4 bases removed from V and 5 bases from J, the gap between germline ends came to 11 bases. Here the CDR3 DNA reads TGTGCCAGCAGCCGAAAGCCGGGGACTGAAGCTTTCTTT. This translates into CASSRKPGTEAFF.

The sample holds a few counts of this clone. The chain combines TRBV12-3 or TRBV12-4 with TRBJ2-5; D unclear. The CDR3 is 12 amino acids. Deletions cut 8 bases from V and 2 bases from J, with 9 bases between. Here the CDR3 reads CASAVSQETQYF. The CDR3, as DNA: TGTGCCAGCGCGGTTTCACAAGAGACCCAGTACTTC.

This chain uses TRBV30 with TRBJ1-4; D is ambiguous. The length of the CDR3 is 13 residues. Germline V CDR1 and CDR2: GTSNPN, SVGIG (reference sequence). The ends were cut back, 2 bases at V and 8 bases at J, with 12 bases in the middle. The CDR3 loop is CAWSRLQREKLFF. The CDR3 DNA reads TGTGCCTGGAGTAGACTCCAACGGGAAAAACTGTTTTTT.

The chain uses TRBV19 and TRBJ1-1; D possibly corresponds to TRBD1 (5 bases). Germline assignment: CDR1 LNHDA and CDR2 SQIVND (reference sequence). V shed 7 bases and J shed 3 bases, with 12 bases lying between them. CDR3 length equals 13 residues. The CDR3 protein is CASTGDAYTEAFF. CDR3 sequence (DNA): TGTGCCAGTACGGGGGACGCCTACACTGAAGCTTTCTTT.

The J gene is TRBJ1-4, the V gene TRBV19; 10 bases map to TRBD1. The V and J ends lost 4 bases and 1 base, in that order; junction bases with no gene match: 3. The CDR3 is made up of 16 amino acids. The germline gives CDR1 LNHDA, CDR2 SQIVND (reference sequence). The CDR3 here is CASSTRTGGTNEKLFF. CDR3 coding DNA: TGTGCCAGTAGTACCCGGACAGGGGGAACTAATGAAAAACTGTTTTTT.

V is TRBV27 and J is TRBJ2-4; TRBD1 aligns across 10 bases. Per the germline V gene, CDR1 is MNHEY and CDR2 is SMNVEV (reference sequence). The junction had 10 bases not matched to a gene; V was cut back by 5 bases and J by 0 bases. This CDR3 is built from 18 residues. The CDR3 nucleotides read TGTGCCAGCAGTCAAACCGTGGACAGGGGGGAAGCCAAAAACATTCAGTACTTC. As protein: CASSQTVDRGEAKNIQYF.

This chain joins TRBV15 and TRBJ2-2; TRBD2 matches 11 bases. The CDR3 is 16 residues long. Germline trimming cut 0 bases from V and 6 bases from J; bases unmatched to any gene: 3. The germline gives CDR1 LNHNV, CDR2 YYDKDF (reference sequence). The CDR3 spells CATSRDSGRAAGELFF. CDR3 coding DNA: TGTGCCACCAGCAGAGATAGCGGGAGGGCCGCCGGGGAGCTGTTTTTT.